This TCR beta chain was recovered during a study of cytomegalovirus exposure and HLA in healthy donors. Germline CDR1 and CDR2: SGHAT and FQNNGV. The junction had 11 bases not matched to a gene; V was cut back by 5 bases and J by 4 bases. The CDR3 length is 16 residues. The PCR was carried out with 60 Vbeta primers and 13 Jbeta primers. Per the original data handling: Unique TCR beta chains numbered 60 million to 100 million in a later analysis, with 10 million to 14 million shared. Produced via immunoSEQ multiplex PCR; TCRdb's table is partial and in-frame only. Clonal size and the V and J genes are those of that table, whereas D and trimming came from the DNA. The sample holds 180,000 or so clones, 77% seen once.

Material: PBMCs. This clonotype originated in a man aged 18 to 35 in good health and CMV-seronegative. V gene TRBV11-2 combines with J gene TRBJ2-5; TRBD2 matches at 9 bases. In DNA form, the CDR3 reads TGTGCCAGCAGCCTCTCGTCGGTACTAGCGGGAGAGACCCAGTACTTC. It encodes CASSLSSVLAGETQYF.